This record looks at one TCR beta chain sequence and its context. What it recognizes is unknown. The PCR contained 60 Vbeta and 13 Jbeta primers. TCRdb keeps only in-frame clones here, not all; method: immunoSEQ multiplex PCR. The data show 90,000 to 120,000 clones, approximately 80% seen once. The data are from a study of cytomegalovirus exposure and HLA in healthy donors. Study-level findings and limits: Only CMV serostatus was available as immune exposure information. According to reports, the classifier identified cytomegalovirus status with high specificity and sensitivity.

This receptor was obtained from a male donor in good health and CMV-seronegative. The sequenced sample was PBMCs.

CDR3 loop: CASSLDSSSYNEQFF. CDR3 sequence (DNA): TGTGCCAGCAGCTTAGACAGTAGCTCCTACAATGAGCAGTTCTTC. The V call is TRBV7-6, the J call TRBJ2-1; no clear D gene. Deletions cut 1 base from V and 0 bases from J, with 7 bases between. This CDR3 contains 15 residues. Germline CDR1 is SGHVS and CDR2 is FNYEAQ.